The clone carrying this T cell receptor (beta chain) came up many times. The antigen is undetermined. This entry comes from a study of T cell repertoires in cytomegalovirus infection. Overall study: Carrying CMV and the relevant HLA type showed in public TCR beta signatures. Study-level results: Cumulative public TCR beta family frequency identified carriers of CMV plus the relevant HLA. Predominance within the ex vivo response was attributable to HLA-C-restricted CMV-specific TCR beta clonotypes.

TCRdb processed the reads anew with MiXCR; each CDR3 protein has one entry. In the table there are roughly 640,000 distinct CDR3 sequences, 20% to 30% of which are singletons. Trimming removed 5 bases at V and 5 bases at J, with 16 bases between. The CDR3 contains 15 residues. Germline V gene sequence: CDR1 SGHVS, CDR2 FNYEAQ. The sequenced sample was CD8+ T cells from PBMCs. The chain recombines TRBV7-6 with TRBJ2-4, with D perhaps matching TRBD1 (5 bases). The receptor was derived from a human donor in good health (CMV status not recorded). Some clones in this sample may be carry-over from other donors' samples. The chain's CDR3 is CASSAYDSSENIQYF. DNA of the CDR3: TGTGCCAGCAGCGCCTACGACAGTTCAGAAAACATTCAGTACTTC.